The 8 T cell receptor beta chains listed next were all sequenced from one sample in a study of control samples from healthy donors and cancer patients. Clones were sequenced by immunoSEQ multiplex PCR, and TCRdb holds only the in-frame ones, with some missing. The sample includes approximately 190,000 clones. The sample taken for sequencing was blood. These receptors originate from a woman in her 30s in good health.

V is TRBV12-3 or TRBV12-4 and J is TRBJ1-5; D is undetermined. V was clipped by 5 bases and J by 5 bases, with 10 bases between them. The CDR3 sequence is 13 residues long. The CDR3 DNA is TGTGCCAGCAGTCCGACCAGTTATCAGCCCCAGCATTTT. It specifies CASSPTSYQPQHF.

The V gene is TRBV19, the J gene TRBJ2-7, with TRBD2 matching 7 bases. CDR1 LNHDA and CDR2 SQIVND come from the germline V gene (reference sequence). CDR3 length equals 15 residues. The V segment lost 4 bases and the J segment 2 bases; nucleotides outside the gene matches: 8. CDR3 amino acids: CASSKTGTTPYEQYF. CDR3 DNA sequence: TGTGCCAGTAGTAAAACCGGGACTACTCCCTACGAGCAGTACTTC. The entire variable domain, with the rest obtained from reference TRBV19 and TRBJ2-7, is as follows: DGGITQSPKYLFRKEGQNVTLSCEQNLNHDAMYWYRQDPGQGLRLIYYSQIVNDFQKGDIAEGYSVSREKKESFPLTVTSAQKNPTAFYLCASSKTGTTPYEQYFGPGTRLTVT.

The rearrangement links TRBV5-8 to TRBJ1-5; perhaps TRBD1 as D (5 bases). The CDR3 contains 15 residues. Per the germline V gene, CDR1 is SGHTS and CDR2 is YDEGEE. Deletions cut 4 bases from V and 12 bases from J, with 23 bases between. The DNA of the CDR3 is TGTGCCAGCAGCCCCCCCGGGACCGCGGGCCTGAGCCAGCATTTT. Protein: CASSPPGTAGLSQHF.

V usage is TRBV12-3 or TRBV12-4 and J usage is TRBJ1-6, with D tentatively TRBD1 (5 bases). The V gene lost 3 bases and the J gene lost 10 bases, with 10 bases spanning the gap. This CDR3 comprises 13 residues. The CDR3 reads CASSFQGRSPLHF. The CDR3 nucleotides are TGTGCCAGCAGTTTTCAGGGAAGATCACCCCTCCACTTT.

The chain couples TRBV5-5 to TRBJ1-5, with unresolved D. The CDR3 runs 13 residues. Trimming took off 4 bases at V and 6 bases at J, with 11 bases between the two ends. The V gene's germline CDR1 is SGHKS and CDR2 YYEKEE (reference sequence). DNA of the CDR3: TGTGCCAGCAGCAGGACCGGAGCTCAGCCCCAGCATTTT. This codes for CASSRTGAQPQHF.

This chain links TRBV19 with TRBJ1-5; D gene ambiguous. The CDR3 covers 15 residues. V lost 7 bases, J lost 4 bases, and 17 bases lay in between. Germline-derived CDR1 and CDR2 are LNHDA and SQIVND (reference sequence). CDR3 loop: CASNFFNSLNQPQHF. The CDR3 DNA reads TGTGCCAGTAATTTCTTCAACAGTCTAAATCAGCCCCAGCATTTT.

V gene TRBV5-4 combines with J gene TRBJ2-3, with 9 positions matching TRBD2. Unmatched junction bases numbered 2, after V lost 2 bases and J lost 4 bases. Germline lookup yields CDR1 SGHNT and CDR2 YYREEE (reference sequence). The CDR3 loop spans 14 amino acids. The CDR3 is CASSLAGGSDTQYF. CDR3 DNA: TGTGCCAGCAGCTTAGCGGGGGGCTCAGATACGCAGTATTTT. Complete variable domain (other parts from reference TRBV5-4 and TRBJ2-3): ETGVTQSPTHLIKTRGQQVTLRCSSQSGHNTVSWYQQALGQGPQFIFQYYREEENGRGNFPPRFSGLQFPNYSSELNVNALELDDSALYLCASSLAGGSDTQYFGPGTRLTVL.

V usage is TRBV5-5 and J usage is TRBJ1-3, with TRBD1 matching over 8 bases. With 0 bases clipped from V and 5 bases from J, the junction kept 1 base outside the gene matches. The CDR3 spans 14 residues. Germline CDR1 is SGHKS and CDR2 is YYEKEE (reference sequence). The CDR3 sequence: CASSLDRGRNTIYF. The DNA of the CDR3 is TGTGCCAGCAGCTTGGACAGGGGGAGAAACACCATATATTTT.